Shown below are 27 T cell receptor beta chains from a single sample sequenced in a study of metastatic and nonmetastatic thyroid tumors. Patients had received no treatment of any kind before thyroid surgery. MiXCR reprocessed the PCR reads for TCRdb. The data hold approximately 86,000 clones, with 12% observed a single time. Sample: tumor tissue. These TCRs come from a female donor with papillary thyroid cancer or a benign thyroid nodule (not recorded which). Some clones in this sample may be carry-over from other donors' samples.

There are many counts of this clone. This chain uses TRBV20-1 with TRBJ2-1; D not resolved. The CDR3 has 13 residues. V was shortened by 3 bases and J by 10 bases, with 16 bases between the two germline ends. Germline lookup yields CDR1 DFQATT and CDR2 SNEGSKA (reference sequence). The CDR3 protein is CSARRSPVGEQFF. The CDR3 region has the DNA TGCAGTGCTAGGCGGAGCCCCGTGGGGGAGCAGTTCTTC.

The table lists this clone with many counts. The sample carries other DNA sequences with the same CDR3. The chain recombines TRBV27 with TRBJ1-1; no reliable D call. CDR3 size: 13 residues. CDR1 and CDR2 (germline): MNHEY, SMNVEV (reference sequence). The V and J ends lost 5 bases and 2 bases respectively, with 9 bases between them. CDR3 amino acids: CASSVRYNTEAFF. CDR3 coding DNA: TGTGCCAGCAGTGTCCGGTACAACACTGAAGCTTTCTTT.

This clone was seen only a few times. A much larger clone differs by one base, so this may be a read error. This CDR3 is CASSQEWRDYTWELFF. CDR3 coding DNA: TGTGCCAGCAGCCAAGAGTGGCGGGACTACACCTGGGAGCTGTTTTTT. The V gene is TRBV4-2, the J gene TRBJ2-2, with TRBD2 matching 7 bases. CDR1 is LGHNA and CDR2 is YNFKEQ in the germline V gene. The CDR3 is made up of 16 amino acids.

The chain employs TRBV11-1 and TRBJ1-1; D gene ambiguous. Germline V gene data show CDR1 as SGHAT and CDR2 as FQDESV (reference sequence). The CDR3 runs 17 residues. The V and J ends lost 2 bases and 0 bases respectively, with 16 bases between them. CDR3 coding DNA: TGTGCCAGCAGCTTAAGCCGTCCGTGGGTAGTGAACACTGAAGCTTTCTTT. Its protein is CASSLSRPWVVNTEAFF. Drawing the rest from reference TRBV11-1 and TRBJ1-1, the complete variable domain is EAEVAQSPRYKITEKSQAVAFWCDPISGHATLYWYRQILGQGPELLVQFQDESVVDDSQLPKDRFSAERLKGVDSTLKIQPAELGDSAMYLCASSLSRPWVVNTEAFFGQGTRLTVV.

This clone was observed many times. The CDR3 DNA sequence: TGTGCCAGCAGCTCTAGCGGGAGAAGGTCGGATACGCAGTATTTT. Amino acids: CASSSSGRRSDTQYF. V usage is TRBV7-2 and J usage is TRBJ2-3, with 10 bases fitting TRBD2. V shed 4 bases and J 6 bases; nucleotides not matched to a gene: 7. The CDR3 spans 15 residues. Per germline, CDR1 SGHTA and CDR2 FQGNSA.

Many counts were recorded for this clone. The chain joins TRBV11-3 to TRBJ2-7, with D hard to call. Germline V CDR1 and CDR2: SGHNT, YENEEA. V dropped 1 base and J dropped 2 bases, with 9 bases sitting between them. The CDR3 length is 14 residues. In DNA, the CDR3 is TGTGCCAGCAGCTTAGGCCCGGACGCCTACGAGCAGTACTTC. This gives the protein CASSLGPDAYEQYF.

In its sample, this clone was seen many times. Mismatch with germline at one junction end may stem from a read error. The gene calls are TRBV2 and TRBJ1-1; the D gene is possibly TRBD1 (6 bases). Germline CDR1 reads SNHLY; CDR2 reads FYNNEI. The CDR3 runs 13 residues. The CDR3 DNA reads TGTGCCGGCAGCACAGGGCTTAACACTGAAGCTTTCTTT. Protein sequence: CAGSTGLNTEAFF. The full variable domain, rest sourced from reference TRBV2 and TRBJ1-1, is EPEVTQTPSHQVTQMGQEVILRCVPISNHLYFYWYRQILGQKVEFLVSFYNNEISEKSEIFDDQFSVERPDGSNFTLKIRSTKLEDSAMYFCAGSTGLNTEAFFGQGTRLTVV.

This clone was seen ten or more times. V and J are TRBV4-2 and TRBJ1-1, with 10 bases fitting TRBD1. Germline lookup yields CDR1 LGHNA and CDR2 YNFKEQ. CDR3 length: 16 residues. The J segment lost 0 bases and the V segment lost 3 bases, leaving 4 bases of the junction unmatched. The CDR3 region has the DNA TGTGCCAGCAGCCAGAGACAGGGGGCCATGAACACTGAAGCTTTCTTT. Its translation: CASSQRQGAMNTEAFF.

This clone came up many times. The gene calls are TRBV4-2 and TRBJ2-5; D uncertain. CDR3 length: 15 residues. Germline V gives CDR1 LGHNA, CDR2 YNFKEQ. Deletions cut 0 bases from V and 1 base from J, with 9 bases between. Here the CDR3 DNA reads TGTGCCAGCAGCCAAGATCGAGGCGGCCAAGAGACCCAGTACTTC. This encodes CASSQDRGGQETQYF.

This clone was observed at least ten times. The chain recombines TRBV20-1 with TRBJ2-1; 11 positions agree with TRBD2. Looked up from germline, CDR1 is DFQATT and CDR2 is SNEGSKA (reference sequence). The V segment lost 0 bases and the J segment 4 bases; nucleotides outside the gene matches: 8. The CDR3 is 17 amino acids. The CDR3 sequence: CSARDSRGLAVYNEQFF. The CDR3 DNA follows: TGCAGTGCTAGAGATAGTAGGGGACTAGCGGTTTACAATGAGCAGTTCTTC.

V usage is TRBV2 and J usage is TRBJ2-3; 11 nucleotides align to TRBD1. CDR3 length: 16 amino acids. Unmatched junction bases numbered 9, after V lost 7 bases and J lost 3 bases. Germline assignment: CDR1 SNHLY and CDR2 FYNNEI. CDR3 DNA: TGTGCCAGCATGGTCCGGGACAGGGGGATAACAGATACGCAGTATTTT. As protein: CASMVRDRGITDTQYF.

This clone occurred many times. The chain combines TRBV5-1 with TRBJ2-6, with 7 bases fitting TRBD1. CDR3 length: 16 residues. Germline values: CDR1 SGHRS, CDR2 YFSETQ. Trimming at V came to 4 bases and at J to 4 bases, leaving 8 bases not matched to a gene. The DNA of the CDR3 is TGCGCCAGCAGCCAACAGGGGCCTGCCGGGGCCAACGTCCTGACTTTC. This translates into CASSQQGPAGANVLTF.

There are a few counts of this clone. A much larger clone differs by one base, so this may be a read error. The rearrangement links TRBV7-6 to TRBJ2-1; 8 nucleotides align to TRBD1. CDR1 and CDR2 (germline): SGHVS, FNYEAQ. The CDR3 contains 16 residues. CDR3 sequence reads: CASSSPGQGDYDEQFF. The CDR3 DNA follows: TGTGCCAGCAGCTCCCCCGGACAGGGAGACTACGATGAGCAGTTCTTC.

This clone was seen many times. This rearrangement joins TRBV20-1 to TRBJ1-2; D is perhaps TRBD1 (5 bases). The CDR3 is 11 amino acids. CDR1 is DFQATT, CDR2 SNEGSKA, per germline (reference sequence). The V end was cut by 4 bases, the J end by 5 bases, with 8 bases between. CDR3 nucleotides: TGCAGTGCTAAAGGGGTTTATGGCTACACCTTC. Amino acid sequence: CSAKGVYGYTF.

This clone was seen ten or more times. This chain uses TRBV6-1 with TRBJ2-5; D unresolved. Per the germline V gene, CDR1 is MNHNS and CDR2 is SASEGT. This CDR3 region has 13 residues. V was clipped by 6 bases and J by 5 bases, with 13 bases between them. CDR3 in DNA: TGTGCCAGCAGCCACCGGTCGGTGGAGACCCAGTACTTC. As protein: CASSHRSVETQYF.

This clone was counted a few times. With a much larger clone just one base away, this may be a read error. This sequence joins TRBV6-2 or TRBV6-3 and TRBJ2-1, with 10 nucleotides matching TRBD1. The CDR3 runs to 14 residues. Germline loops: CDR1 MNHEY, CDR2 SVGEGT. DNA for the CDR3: TGTACCAGCAGTAGTCCGGGACAGGGGTATGAGCAGTTCTTC. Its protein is CTSSSPGQGYEQFF.

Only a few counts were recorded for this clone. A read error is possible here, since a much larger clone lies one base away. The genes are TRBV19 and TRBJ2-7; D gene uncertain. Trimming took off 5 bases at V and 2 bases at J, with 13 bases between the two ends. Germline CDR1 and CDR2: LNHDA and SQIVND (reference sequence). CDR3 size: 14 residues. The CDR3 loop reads CASSPRTDAYEQYF. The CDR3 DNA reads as TGTGCCAGTAGTCCGCGGACGGACGCCTACGAGCAGTACTTC.

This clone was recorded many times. For the CDR3, the DNA is TGTGCCAGCAGCTTAGGGGTCCAAGGCGAGCAGTACTTC. This sequence encodes CASSLGVQGEQYF. This chain links TRBV7-8 with TRBJ2-7; D gene uncertain. Looked up from germline, CDR1 is SGHVS and CDR2 is FQNEAQ. The CDR3 has 13 amino acids. V gave up 1 base and J gave up 6 bases, with 10 bases separating them.

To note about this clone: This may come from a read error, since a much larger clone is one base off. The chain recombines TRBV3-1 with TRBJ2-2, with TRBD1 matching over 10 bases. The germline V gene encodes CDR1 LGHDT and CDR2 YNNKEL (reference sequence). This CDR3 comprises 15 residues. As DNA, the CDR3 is TGTGCCAGCAGCTTTGACAGGGGGCACACCGTGGAGCTGTTTTTT. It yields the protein CASSFDRGHTVELFF.

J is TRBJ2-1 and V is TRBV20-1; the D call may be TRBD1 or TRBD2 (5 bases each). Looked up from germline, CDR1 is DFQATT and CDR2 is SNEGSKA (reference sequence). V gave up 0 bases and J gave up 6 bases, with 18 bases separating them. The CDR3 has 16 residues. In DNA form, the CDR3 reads TGCAGTGCTAGAGATCCTAGGCAGGGAGCCGCCAATGAGCAGTTCTTC. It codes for CSARDPRQGAANEQFF.

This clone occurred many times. CDR3 nucleotides: TGTGCCAGCAGTTTAGTATGGGAATTAAGCGGGGAGCTGTTTTTT. It codes for CASSLVWELSGELFF. V is TRBV27 and J is TRBJ2-2; D unclear. The CDR3 has 15 residues. V lost 2 bases to trimming and J lost 7 bases, with 14 bases between them. Per germline, CDR1 MNHEY and CDR2 SMNVEV (reference sequence).

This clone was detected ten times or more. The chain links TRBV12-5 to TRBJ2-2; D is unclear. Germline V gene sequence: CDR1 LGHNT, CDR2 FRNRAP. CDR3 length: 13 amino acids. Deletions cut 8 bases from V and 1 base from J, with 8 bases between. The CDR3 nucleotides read TGTGCTAGTTCACGGATGAACACCGGGGAGCTGTTTTTT. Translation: CASSRMNTGELFF.

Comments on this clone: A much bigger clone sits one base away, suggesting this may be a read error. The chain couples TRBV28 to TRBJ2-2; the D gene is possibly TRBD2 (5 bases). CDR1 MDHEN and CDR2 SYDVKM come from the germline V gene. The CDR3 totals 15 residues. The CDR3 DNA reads TGTGCCAGCAGAGTTGTGTCCGGTATCGCCGGGGAGCTGTCTTTT. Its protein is CASRVVSGIAGELSF.

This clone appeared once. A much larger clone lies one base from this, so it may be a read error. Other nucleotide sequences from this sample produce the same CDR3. The CDR3: CASSLGGSGNNEQFF. The CDR3 bases are TGTGCCAGCAGCTTAGGCGGTAGCGGAAACAATGAGCAGTTCTTC. The chain couples TRBV7-8 to TRBJ2-1, with D tentatively TRBD2 (6 bases). This CDR3 contains 15 residues. With 1 base removed from V and 5 bases from J, the gap between germline ends came to 12 bases. Germline-derived CDR1 and CDR2 are SGHVS and FQNEAQ.

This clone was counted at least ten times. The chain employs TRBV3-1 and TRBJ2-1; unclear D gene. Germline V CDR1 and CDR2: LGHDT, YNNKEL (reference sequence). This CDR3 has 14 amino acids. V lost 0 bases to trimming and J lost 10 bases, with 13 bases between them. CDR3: CASSQDPGTREQFF. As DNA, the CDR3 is TGTGCCAGCAGCCAAGATCCAGGTACGCGCGAGCAGTTCTTC.

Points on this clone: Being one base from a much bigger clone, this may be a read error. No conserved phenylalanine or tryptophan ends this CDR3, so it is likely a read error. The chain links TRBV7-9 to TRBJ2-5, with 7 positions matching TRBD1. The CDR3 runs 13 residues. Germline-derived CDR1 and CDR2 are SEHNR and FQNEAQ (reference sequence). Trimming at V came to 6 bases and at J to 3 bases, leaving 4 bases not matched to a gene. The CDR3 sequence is CASRAQGEETQYI. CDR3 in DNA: TGTGCCAGCAGAGCCCAGGGGGAAGAGACCCAGTACATC.

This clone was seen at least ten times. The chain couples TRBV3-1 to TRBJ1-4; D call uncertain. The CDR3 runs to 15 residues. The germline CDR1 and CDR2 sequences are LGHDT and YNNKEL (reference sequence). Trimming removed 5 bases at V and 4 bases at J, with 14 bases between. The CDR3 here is CASSDLGSDNEKLFF. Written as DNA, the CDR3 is TGTGCCAGCAGCGATCTAGGGTCGGATAATGAAAAACTGTTTTTT.